This note documents a single T cell receptor (beta chain) sequence. Germline V gene data show CDR1 as SGHVS and CDR2 as FQNEAQ. The ends were cut back, 8 bases at V and 4 bases at J, with 11 bases in the middle. This CDR3 has 13 amino acids. The data are from a study of cytomegalovirus exposure and HLA in healthy donors. Study-wide context: Out of about 190 million T cells, an earlier analysis found about 120 million unique TCR beta sequences in total.

The PCR contained 60 Vbeta and 13 Jbeta primers. Assay: immunoSEQ multiplex PCR; the TCRdb copy retains only in-frame clones and omits some. The table has approximately 79,000 clones, about 78% seen once; the top ten hold 4.5% to 7%. The sequence was obtained from a male donor in good health and CMV-seropositive. Sample: PBMCs. This chain connects TRBV7-8 to TRBJ2-2, with D possibly TRBD2 on 5 matching bases. The CDR3 here is CASRRGGTGELFF. The CDR3 region has the DNA TGTGCCAGCCGACGGGGTGGCACCGGGGAGCTGTTTTTT.